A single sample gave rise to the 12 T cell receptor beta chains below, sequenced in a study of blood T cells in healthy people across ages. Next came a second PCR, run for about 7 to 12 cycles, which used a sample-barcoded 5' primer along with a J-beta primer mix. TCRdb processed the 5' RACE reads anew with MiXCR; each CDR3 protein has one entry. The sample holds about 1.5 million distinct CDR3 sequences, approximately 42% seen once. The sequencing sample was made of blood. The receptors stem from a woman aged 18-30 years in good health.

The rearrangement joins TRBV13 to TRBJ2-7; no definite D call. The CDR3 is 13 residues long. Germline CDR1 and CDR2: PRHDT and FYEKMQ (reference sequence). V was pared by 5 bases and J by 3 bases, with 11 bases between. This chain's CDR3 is CASSPRSVYEQYF. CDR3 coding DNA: TGTGCCAGCAGCCCCAGGAGTGTCTACGAGCAGTACTTC.

CDR3: CASSQDSSMNTEAFF. In DNA form, the CDR3 reads TGCGCCAGCAGCCAAGATAGCAGCATGAACACTGAAGCTTTCTTT. The J gene is TRBJ1-1, the V gene TRBV4-3; no reliable D call. Trimming stripped 0 bases from V and 0 bases from J, with 8 bases between. Germline-derived CDR1 and CDR2 are LGHNA and YSLEER. The CDR3 totals 15 residues.

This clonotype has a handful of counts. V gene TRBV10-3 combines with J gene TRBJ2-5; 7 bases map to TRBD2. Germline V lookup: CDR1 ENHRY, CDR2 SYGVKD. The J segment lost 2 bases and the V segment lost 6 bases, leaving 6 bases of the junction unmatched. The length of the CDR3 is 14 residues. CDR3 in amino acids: CAISRRGGQETQYF. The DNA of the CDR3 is TGTGCCATCAGCCGGAGGGGAGGGCAAGAGACCCAGTACTTC.

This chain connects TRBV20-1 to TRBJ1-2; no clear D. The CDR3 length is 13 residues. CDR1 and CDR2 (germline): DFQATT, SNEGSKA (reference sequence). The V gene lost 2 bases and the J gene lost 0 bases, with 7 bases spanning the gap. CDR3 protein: CSARPRPNYGYTF. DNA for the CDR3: TGCAGTGCTAGACCCAGACCTAACTATGGCTACACCTTC.

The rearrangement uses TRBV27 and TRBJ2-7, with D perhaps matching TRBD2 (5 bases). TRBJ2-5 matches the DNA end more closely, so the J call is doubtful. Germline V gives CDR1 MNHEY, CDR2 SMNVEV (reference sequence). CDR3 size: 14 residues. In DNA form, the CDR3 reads TGTGCCAGCAGTTTAGGGTTACAAGCGGCGACCCAGTACTTC. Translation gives CASSLGLQAATQYF.

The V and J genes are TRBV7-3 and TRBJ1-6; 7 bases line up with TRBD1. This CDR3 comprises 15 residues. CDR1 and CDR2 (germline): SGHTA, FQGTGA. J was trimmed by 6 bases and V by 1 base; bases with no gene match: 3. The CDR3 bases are TGTGCCAGCAGCTTAAACTCAGGGGGTAATTCACCCCTCCACTTT. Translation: CASSLNSGGNSPLHF.

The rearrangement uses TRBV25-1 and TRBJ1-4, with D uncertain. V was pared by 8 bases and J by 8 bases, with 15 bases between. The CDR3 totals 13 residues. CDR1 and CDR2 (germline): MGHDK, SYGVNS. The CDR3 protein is CASRPRVGEKLFF. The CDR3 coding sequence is TGTGCCAGCCGGCCGAGGGTCGGCGAAAAACTGTTTTTT.

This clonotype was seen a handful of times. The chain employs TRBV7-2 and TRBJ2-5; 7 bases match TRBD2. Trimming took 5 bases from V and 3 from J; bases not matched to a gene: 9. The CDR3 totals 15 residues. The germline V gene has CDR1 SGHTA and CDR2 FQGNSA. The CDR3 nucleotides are TGTGCCAGCAGCCTCTCACCAACTAGCGAAGAGACCCAGTACTTC. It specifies CASSLSPTSEETQYF.

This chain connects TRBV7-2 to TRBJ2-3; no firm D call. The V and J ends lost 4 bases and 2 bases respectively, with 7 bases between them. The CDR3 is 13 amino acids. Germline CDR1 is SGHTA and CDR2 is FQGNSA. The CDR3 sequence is CASSSTLTDTQYF. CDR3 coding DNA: TGTGCCAGCAGCTCCACACTCACAGATACGCAGTATTTT. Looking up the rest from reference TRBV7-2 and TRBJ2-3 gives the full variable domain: GAGVSQSPSNKVTEKGKDVELRCDPISGHTALYWYRQSLGQGLEFLIYFQGNSAPDKSGLPSDRFSAERTGGSVSTLTIQRTQQEDSAVYLCASSSTLTDTQYFGPGTRLTVL.

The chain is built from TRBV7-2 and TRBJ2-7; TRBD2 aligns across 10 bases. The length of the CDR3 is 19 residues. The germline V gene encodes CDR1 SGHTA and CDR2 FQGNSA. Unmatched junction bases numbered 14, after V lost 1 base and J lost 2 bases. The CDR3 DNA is TGTGCCAGCAGCTTAGGAATTAGCGGGAGGCCGAGGGGTACCTACGAGCAGTACTTC. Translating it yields CASSLGISGRPRGTYEQYF.

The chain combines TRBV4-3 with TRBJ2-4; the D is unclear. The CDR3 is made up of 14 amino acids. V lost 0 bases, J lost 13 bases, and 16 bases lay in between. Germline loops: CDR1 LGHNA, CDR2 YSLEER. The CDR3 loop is CASSQDKGAYEQYF. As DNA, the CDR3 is TGCGCCAGCAGCCAAGATAAGGGCGCCTATGAGCAGTACTTC.

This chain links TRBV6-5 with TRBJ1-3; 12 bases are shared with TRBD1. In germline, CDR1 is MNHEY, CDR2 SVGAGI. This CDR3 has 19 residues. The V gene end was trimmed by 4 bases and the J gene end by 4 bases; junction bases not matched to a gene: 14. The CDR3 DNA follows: TGTGCCAGCAGTTCCTCCGGGACAGGGGGCCATCGTGGAGGAAACACCATATATTTT. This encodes CASSSSGTGGHRGGNTIYF.